Listed below are T cell receptor beta chains from one sample, sequenced in a study of cytomegalovirus exposure and HLA in healthy donors. Sequencing was performed with immunoSEQ multiplex PCR; in TCRdb, only in-frame clones are kept and a portion is missing. The data contain 45,000 to 55,000 clones, 50% to 70% of them singletons. Sequencing input: PBMCs. The receptors stem from a human donor in good health. Both conserved end residues are part of each CDR3. The D gene is left open where the match is weak. Not every row has a clone size; where given, it reads once, few, many or a size class.

D gene: TRBD1
V gene: TRBV20-1
J gene: TRBJ2-5
clone size: NA
CDR3 DNA: TGCAGTGCTGAGACAGGGACCGTTAAGTACTTC
CDR3 protein: CSAETGTVKYF

D gene: NA
V gene: TRBV7-6
J gene: TRBJ1-1
clone size: NA
CDR3 DNA: TGTGCCAGCAGCTCACAGGGCCCCACTGAAGCTTTCTTT
CDR3 protein: CASSSQGPTEAFF

D gene: TRBD1
V gene: TRBV30
J gene: TRBJ1-6
clone size: NA
CDR3 DNA: TGTGCCTGGAGTGTGACAGGGTATGGTTCACCCCTCCACTTT
CDR3 protein: CAWSVTGYGSPLHF

D gene: TRBD2
V gene: TRBV4-1
J gene: TRBJ2-1
clone size: NA
CDR3 DNA: TGCGCCAGCAGCTCGTACTCGGGGGGGAGCGCCAATGAGCAGTTCTTC
CDR3 protein: CASSSYSGGSANEQFF

D gene: TRBD1
V gene: TRBV18
J gene: TRBJ2-7
clone size: NA
CDR3 DNA: TGTGCCAGCTCACCACAGGCGGGACAGGGGAACTCCTACGAGCAGTACTTC
CDR3 protein: CASSPQAGQGNSYEQYF

D gene: NA
V gene: TRBV27
J gene: TRBJ2-1
clone size: few
CDR3 DNA: TGTGCCAGCAGCCGAGGACAGGACTACTACAATGAGCAGTTCTTC
CDR3 protein: CASSRGQDYYNEQFF

D gene: TRBD1
V gene: TRBV27
J gene: TRBJ2-5
clone size: once
CDR3 DNA: TGTGCCAGCAGTTTAAGCTTCTACAGGGGATTACAAGAGACCCAGTACTTC
CDR3 protein: CASSLSFYRGLQETQYF

D gene: NA
V gene: TRBV5-1
J gene: TRBJ2-5
clone size: NA
CDR3 DNA: TGCGCCACCAGCCTTAGCGGCGGGGTCGTGGAGACCCAGTACTTC
CDR3 protein: CATSLSGGVVETQYF

D gene: TRBD1
V gene: TRBV6-6
J gene: TRBJ1-1
clone size: few
CDR3 DNA: TGTGCCAGCATAGGACAGGGGGCGACTGAAGCTTTCTTT
CDR3 protein: CASIGQGATEAFF

D gene: NA
V gene: TRBV30
J gene: TRBJ1-5
clone size: few
CDR3 DNA: TGTGCCTGGAGCAAACAGAGAGGGCAGCCCCAGCATTTT
CDR3 protein: CAWSKQRGQPQHF

D gene: TRBD1
V gene: TRBV5-1
J gene: TRBJ1-2
clone size: NA
CDR3 DNA: TGCGCCAGCAGCTGGGGACAGGGAGCCCTCCTTAACTTGGGCTACACCTTC
CDR3 protein: CASSWGQGALLNLGYTF

D gene: TRBD1
V gene: TRBV30
J gene: TRBJ1-6
clone size: NA
CDR3 DNA: TGTGCCTGGAGGGACAGGTTCAATTCACCCCTCCACTTT
CDR3 protein: CAWRDRFNSPLHF

D gene: NA
V gene: TRBV2
J gene: TRBJ1-5
clone size: few
CDR3 DNA: TGTGCCAGCAGATTACAGGGAAATAGCAATCAGCCCCAGCATTTT
CDR3 protein: CASRLQGNSNQPQHF

D gene: NA
V gene: TRBV7-8
J gene: TRBJ2-5
clone size: NA
CDR3 DNA: TGTGCCAGCGGGTCACCAAGGAGGCAAGAGACCCAGTACTTC
CDR3 protein: CASGSPRRQETQYF

D gene: TRBD1
V gene: TRBV7-9
J gene: TRBJ1-2
clone size: NA
CDR3 DNA: TGTGCCAGCAGCCGTCGGAGACAGGGGGTCAACTATGGCTACACCTTC
CDR3 protein: CASSRRRQGVNYGYTF

D gene: NA
V gene: TRBV19
J gene: TRBJ2-3
clone size: once
CDR3 DNA: TGTGCCAGTAGCGGCAGCGGGCCACACCGCGGGGATACGCAGTATTTT
CDR3 protein: CASSGSGPHRGDTQYF

D gene: NA
V gene: TRBV2
J gene: TRBJ2-6
clone size: NA
CDR3 DNA: TGTGCCAGCAGGGGGACACCATTCTCTGGGGCCAACGTCCTGACTTTC
CDR3 protein: CASRGTPFSGANVLTF

D gene: NA
V gene: TRBV7-6
J gene: TRBJ1-1
clone size: NA
CDR3 DNA: TGTGCCAGCACCCACGGCACTGAAGCTTTCTTT
CDR3 protein: CASTHGTEAFF

D gene: TRBD2
V gene: TRBV30
J gene: TRBJ2-3
clone size: NA
CDR3 DNA: TGTGCCTGGAGGATAGCGGGAAGCACAGATACGCAGTATTTT
CDR3 protein: CAWRIAGSTDTQYF

D gene: NA
V gene: TRBV4-1
J gene: TRBJ1-1
clone size: NA
CDR3 DNA: TGCGCCAGCAGCCGGGGCTCTGAAGCTTTCTTT
CDR3 protein: CASSRGSEAFF

D gene: NA
V gene: TRBV7-3
J gene: TRBJ2-5
clone size: NA
CDR3 DNA: TGTGCCAGCAGCTTAACTCCAGACCAAGAGACCCAGTACTTC
CDR3 protein: CASSLTPDQETQYF

D gene: TRBD1
V gene: TRBV19
J gene: TRBJ1-2
clone size: NA
CDR3 DNA: TGTGCCAGTAGTACGGACAGGTTAAGGGGCTACACCTTC
CDR3 protein: CASSTDRLRGYTF

D gene: NA
V gene: TRBV2
J gene: TRBJ2-4
clone size: few
CDR3 DNA: TGTGCCAGCAATCCCAGACAGAACATTCAGTACTTC
CDR3 protein: CASNPRQNIQYF